The 22 T cell receptor beta chains listed next were all sequenced from one sample in a study of monozygotic twins with inflammatory bowel disease. TCRdb reprocessed the 5' RACE reads, with one entry per CDR3 protein and no DNA. Its listing shows a few hundred thousand distinct CDR3 sequences. The material sequenced was blood. The receptor source for this set is a human donor with ulcerative colitis or Crohn's disease, or a healthy co-twin of an affected twin (not recorded which).

The J gene is TRBJ2-7, the V gene TRBV7-8. The CDR3 runs to 13 residues. Germline-derived CDR1 and CDR2 are SGHVS and FQNEAQ. This CDR3 is CASSPSREYEQYF.

The chain has TRBV7-2 and TRBJ1-2. Germline V lookup: CDR1 SGHTA, CDR2 FQGNSA. This CDR3 has 14 residues. The CDR3 protein is CASSPAKSNYGYTF.

This rearrangement joins TRBV20-1 to TRBJ2-7; TCRdb proposes TRBD2, but this gene call is untestable without DNA. CDR1 is DFQATT, CDR2 SNEGSKA, per germline (reference sequence). The CDR3 covers 14 residues. CDR3: CSARAPSGLYEQYF.

The chain recombines TRBV25-1 with TRBJ1-2; TCRdb picks TRBD1, but there is no DNA to check that call. This CDR3 has 14 amino acids. Per the germline V gene, CDR1 is MGHDK and CDR2 is SYGVNS. The CDR3 sequence is CASSPGGANYGYTF.

The V call is TRBV29-1, the J call TRBJ1-1. Per the germline V gene, CDR1 is SQVTM and CDR2 is ANQGSEA. The CDR3 has 11 amino acids. CDR3: CSVLDSPEAFF.

The V call is TRBV5-5, the J call TRBJ2-5; TCRdb reports TRBD2, a call that lacks DNA to check it against. This CDR3 comprises 15 residues. Germline V CDR1 and CDR2: SGHKS, YYEKEE (reference sequence). The CDR3 here is CASSFIGREFETQYF.

V and J are TRBV6-5 and TRBJ2-6. CDR1 is MNHEY and CDR2 is SVGAGI in the germline V gene. CDR3 length: 16 amino acids. The CDR3 protein is CASSFIAFSGANVLTF.

The rearrangement joins TRBV12-3 or TRBV12-4 to TRBJ1-6. The CDR3 totals 16 residues. The CDR3: CASSHHEVPRHSPLHF.

The V and J genes are TRBV12-3 or TRBV12-4 and TRBJ1-6; TCRdb's assignment of TRBD1 cannot be checked, as there is no DNA. The CDR3 consists of 14 residues. The CDR3 here is CASRTGAFNSPLHF.

The chain recombines TRBV20-1 with TRBJ1-3. The germline V gene encodes CDR1 DFQATT and CDR2 SNEGSKA (reference sequence). The CDR3 extends over 13 amino acids. CDR3: CSASGGSGNTIYF.

The chain has TRBV15 and TRBJ2-7; the D call from TCRdb, TRBD2, cannot be confirmed without DNA. CDR3 length: 15 amino acids. Per the germline V gene, CDR1 is LNHNV and CDR2 is YYDKDF (reference sequence). CDR3 amino acids: CATSLQTSGIGEQYF.

The rearrangement uses TRBV6-2 or TRBV6-3 and TRBJ2-1; TCRdb's D call of TRBD2 is untestable without DNA. The CDR3 contains 12 residues. CDR1 MNHEY and CDR2 SVGEGT come from the germline V gene. CDR3 amino acids: CASSRRLAPLFF.

V usage is TRBV5-4 and J usage is TRBJ1-6. The CDR3 is made up of 14 amino acids. Germline V lookup: CDR1 SGHNT, CDR2 YYREEE (reference sequence). CDR3 sequence: CASSLAVADSPLHF.

This chain connects TRBV6-2 or TRBV6-3 to TRBJ1-1. The CDR3 consists of 14 residues. Germline V lookup: CDR1 MNHEY, CDR2 SVGEGT. The CDR3 here is CASSSKGWVTEAFF.

The chain carries TRBV5-1 and TRBJ2-2; TCRdb's D call, TRBD2, is unchecked because there is no DNA. Germline V CDR1 and CDR2: SGHRS, YFSETQ. This CDR3 contains 15 residues. The CDR3 loop is CASSFRSGEAGELFF.

The chain combines TRBV11-2 with TRBJ1-3. The CDR3 runs to 14 residues. CDR1 is SGHAT, CDR2 FQNNGV, per germline. The CDR3 region is CASSLAHEGNTIYF.

The CDR3 sequence is CASILHGYNEQFF. The chain carries TRBV12-3 or TRBV12-4 and TRBJ2-1. This CDR3 is built from 13 residues.

This chain links TRBV6-1 with TRBJ2-7; TCRdb calls TRBD2, which cannot be checked without DNA. Germline-derived CDR1 and CDR2 are MNHNS and SASEGT. The CDR3 sequence is 16 residues long. CDR3 sequence: CASSSAGSGRLTEQYF.

The rearrangement uses TRBV5-1 and TRBJ1-6; TCRdb gives TRBD1 as the D gene, but with no DNA this cannot be confirmed. CDR3 length: 16 amino acids. Germline V gene sequence: CDR1 SGHRS, CDR2 YFSETQ. This CDR3 reads CASSLQGQGDHSPLHF.

The chain combines TRBV20-1 with TRBJ1-6; TCRdb's assignment of TRBD1 cannot be checked, as there is no DNA. CDR3 length: 15 amino acids. Germline values: CDR1 DFQATT, CDR2 SNEGSKA (reference sequence). CDR3 loop: CSARDVQGNNSPLHF.

V is TRBV5-1 and J is TRBJ2-7. The germline V gene encodes CDR1 SGHRS and CDR2 YFSETQ. This CDR3 has 14 residues. CDR3 protein: CASRLLSHSYEQYF.

V is TRBV7-9 and J is TRBJ1-1; the D call of TRBD1 rests on TCRdb alone, since no DNA is present to check it. CDR1 is SEHNR and CDR2 is FQNEAQ in the germline V gene (reference sequence). This CDR3 contains 14 residues. CDR3 sequence: CASSLDGTSYQAFF.